This record looks at one T cell receptor (beta chain) sequence and its context. This sample stems from a study of cytomegalovirus exposure and HLA in healthy donors. Germline assignment: CDR1 MDHEN and CDR2 SYDVKM. This CDR3 region has 17 residues. V was pared by 2 bases and J by 7 bases, with 11 bases of the junction left unmatched. The PCR had 60 Vbeta and 13 Jbeta primers. The protocol was immunoSEQ multiplex PCR, while the TCRdb copy is restricted to in-frame clones and leaves out a portion. The specimen's table records 41,000 or so clones. This clonotype originated in a man younger than 45 in good health and CMV-seronegative. The sequencing input was PBMCs. This chain uses TRBV28 with TRBJ1-6, with 7 bases aligning to TRBD1. The CDR3 region is CASSLPTSGQMNSPLHF. CDR3 coding DNA: TGTGCCAGCAGTTTACCAACCTCGGGACAGATGAATTCACCCCTCCACTTT.